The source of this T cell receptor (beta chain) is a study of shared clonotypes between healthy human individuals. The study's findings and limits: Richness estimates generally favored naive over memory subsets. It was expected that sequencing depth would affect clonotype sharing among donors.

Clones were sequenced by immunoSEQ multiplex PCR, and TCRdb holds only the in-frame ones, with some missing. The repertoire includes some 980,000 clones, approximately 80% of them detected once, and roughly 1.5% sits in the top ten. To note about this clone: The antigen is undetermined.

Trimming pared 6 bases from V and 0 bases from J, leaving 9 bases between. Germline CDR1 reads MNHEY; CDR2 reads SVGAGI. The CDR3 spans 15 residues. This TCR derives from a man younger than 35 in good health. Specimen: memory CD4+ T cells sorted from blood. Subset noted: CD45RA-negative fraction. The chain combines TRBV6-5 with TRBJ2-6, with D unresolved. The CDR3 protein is CASRRDSSGANVLTF. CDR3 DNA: TGTGCCAGCAGACGAGATAGCTCTGGGGCCAACGTCCTGACTTTC.